This passage covers 27 T cell receptor beta chains from one sample sequenced in a study of T-cell memory formation after mild COVID-19 (dated by TCRdb to 2020 to 2023). Library prep was done by 5' RACE. Sequenced on an Illumina NovaSeq 6000. The public sequencing data were trimmed at Q25 with fastp and processed into clonotypes with MiXCR by TCRdb, which kept only in-frame beta chains. Under each unique CDR3 protein, matching rows form one entry showing the most common genes and DNA. This sample gives about 560,000 distinct CDR3 sequences in total; about 20% of them show up just once. Jointly, the top ten make up around 8.4% of the sample. The source material was PBMCs or a T cell subset sorted from them (not recorded which). The receptors here all came from an adult woman who had mild COVID-19 (a few samples of this study predate the infection). The sample titles of this study are shuffled in the database, so cell type and time point are left out; the donor was told from shared clones.

The chain is built from TRBV9 and TRBJ2-5; 9 positions agree with TRBD1. In germline, CDR1 is SGDLS, CDR2 YYNGEE. The trim removed 4 bases at V and 7 bases at J, leaving 8 bases unmatched. CDR3 length: 14 residues. The CDR3 reads CASSLQGAEATQYF. CDR3 bases: TGTGCCAGCAGCCTACAGGGGGCTGAGGCGACCCAGTACTTC.

This chain links TRBV7-8 with TRBJ1-1; D possibly corresponds to TRBD1 (5 bases). Germline V gives CDR1 SGHVS, CDR2 FQNEAQ. The CDR3 runs 18 residues. Trimming removed 6 bases at V and 4 bases at J, with 27 bases between. The CDR3 DNA follows: TGTGCCAGCAGGAGCACGGATTTGGGTGGGGGATGGTCCACTGAAGCTTTCTTT. It translates to CASRSTDLGGGWSTEAFF.

Only a few counts were recorded for this clonotype. V and J are TRBV19 and TRBJ2-7; no definite D call. The CDR3 is made up of 14 amino acids. Germline CDR1 is LNHDA and CDR2 is SQIVND (reference sequence). V was shortened by 6 bases and J by 0 bases, with 12 bases between the two germline ends. The CDR3 bases are TGTGCCAGTAGGGAATCGGTGAGCTCCTACGAGCAGTACTTC. It specifies CASRESVSSYEQYF.

This chain uses TRBV5-1 with TRBJ2-5, with 9 nucleotides matching TRBD1. The length of the CDR3 is 15 residues. The ends lost 4 bases at V and 2 bases at J; junction bases unmatched: 6. The germline gives CDR1 SGHRS, CDR2 YFSETQ. This chain's CDR3 is CASSIGQGSQETQYF. The CDR3 nucleotides are TGCGCCAGCAGCATAGGACAGGGGAGTCAAGAGACCCAGTACTTC.

This clonotype was seen more than once but under ten times. The gene calls are TRBV12-3 or TRBV12-4 and TRBJ2-1; the match to TRBD2 covers 7 bases. This CDR3 comprises 13 residues. Trimming at V came to 10 bases and at J to 7 bases, leaving 10 bases not matched to a gene. CDR3 DNA: TGTGCCACCCTAGCGGAACCCAGGAATGAGCAGTTCTTC. Protein product: CATLAEPRNEQFF.

The V and J genes are TRBV7-6 and TRBJ2-5, with 11 bases fitting TRBD2. V shed 1 base, J shed 7 bases, and the junction held 2 bases outside the gene matches. This CDR3 region has 14 residues. The V gene's germline CDR1 is SGHVS and CDR2 FNYEAQ. CDR3 residues: CASSLDLAGGTQYF. The DNA for the CDR3 is TGTGCCAGCAGCTTAGACCTAGCGGGGGGGACCCAGTACTTC.

This clonotype was detected many times. The chain is built from TRBV5-1 and TRBJ2-7, with 10 bases lining up with TRBD1. After removal of 2 bases from V and 3 bases from J, the junction contained 2 bases not matched to a gene. This CDR3 spans 14 amino acids. CDR1 is SGHRS and CDR2 is YFSETQ in the germline V gene. The CDR3 DNA sequence: TGCGCCAGCAGCTTCGGGACAGGGGACTACGAGCAGTACTTC. Its translation is CASSFGTGDYEQYF. Drawing the rest from reference TRBV5-1 and TRBJ2-7, the complete variable domain is KAGVTQTPRYLIKTRGQQVTLSCSPISGHRSVSWYQQTPGQGLQFLFEYFSETQRNKGNFPGRFSGRQFSNSRSEMNVSTLELGDSALYLCASSFGTGDYEQYFGPGTRLTVT.

There are a few counts of this clonotype. The chain is built from TRBV20-1 and TRBJ2-4, with 8 bases lining up with TRBD2. The trim removed 6 bases at V and 8 bases at J, leaving 18 bases unmatched. This CDR3 has 16 amino acids. Germline V gene data show CDR1 as DFQATT and CDR2 as SNEGSKA (reference sequence). CDR3 loop: CSANPTGGQGWDIQYF. CDR3 coding DNA: TGCAGTGCAAATCCGACGGGAGGGCAGGGATGGGACATTCAGTACTTC.

In this sample, this clonotype turned up a few times. This rearrangement joins TRBV6-5 to TRBJ2-3; the match to TRBD2 covers 8 bases. This CDR3 region has 14 residues. Germline CDR1 reads MNHEY; CDR2 reads SVGAGI. The ends lost 6 bases at V and 4 bases at J; junction bases unmatched: 6. The CDR3 DNA is TGTGCCAGCAGATTGGTCGGGGGGGCAGATACGCAGTATTTT. It translates to CASRLVGGADTQYF.

This chain uses TRBV21-1 with TRBJ2-7. TRBV21-1 is shown as a pseudogene. The length of the CDR3 is 15 residues. The CDR3 DNA follows: TGTGCCAGCAGCAAACATGTAGCGACCCCCTACGAGCAGTACTTC. It encodes CASSKHVATPYEQYF.

The chain couples TRBV11-3 to TRBJ2-1; D is unclear. The germline V and J ends were trimmed by 0 bases and 2 bases, with 11 bases remaining between them. Germline V gene data show CDR1 as SGHNT and CDR2 as YENEEA. The CDR3 runs 16 residues. CDR3 bases: TGTGCCAGCAGCTTAGAAGCCGGTGATACCTACAATGAGCAGTTCTTC. As protein: CASSLEAGDTYNEQFF.

This clonotype was detected ten times or more. The chain links TRBV12-3 or TRBV12-4 to TRBJ1-5; no definite D call. The CDR3 runs to 16 residues. The V gene lost 3 bases and the J gene lost 3 bases, with 15 bases spanning the gap. CDR3 in amino acids: CASSFNVPRANQPQHF. The CDR3 DNA is TGTGCCAGCAGTTTTAACGTCCCGAGGGCCAATCAGCCCCAGCATTTT.

The V gene is TRBV12-3 or TRBV12-4, the J gene TRBJ1-2; 10 nucleotides agree with TRBD1. With V trimmed by 6 bases and J by 1 base, 11 bases remained unmatched. The CDR3 totals 17 residues. The CDR3 DNA reads TGTGCCAGCAGGCCCGGGACAGGGGAGCCCCTTAACTATGGCTACACCTTC. Residues: CASRPGTGEPLNYGYTF.

This clonotype was counted only a few times. The genes are TRBV2 and TRBJ2-6; D remains ambiguous. The germline V gene encodes CDR1 SNHLY and CDR2 FYNNEI. The CDR3 is 17 amino acids. The V end lost 7 bases, the J end lost 0 bases, and 16 bases lay between the germline ends. The CDR3: CASMVGTASSGANVLTF. In nucleotides, the CDR3 is TGTGCCAGCATGGTCGGTACAGCGAGCTCTGGGGCCAACGTCCTGACTTTC.

This clonotype was recorded many times. The chain is built from TRBV18 and TRBJ2-1; D is possibly TRBD1 or TRBD2 (6 bases each). The CDR3 is 16 amino acids. CDR1 and CDR2 from the germline V gene are KGHSH and LQKENI. The V and J ends lost 0 bases and 2 bases respectively, with 11 bases between them. CDR3 coding DNA: TGTGCCAGCTCACCACCGACAGGAGGGGCCTACAATGAGCAGTTCTTC. Its protein product is CASSPPTGGAYNEQFF.

The V call is TRBV24-1, the J call TRBJ2-2; D might be TRBD2 (6 bases). The germline V gene encodes CDR1 KGHDR and CDR2 SFDVKD. V was clipped by 10 bases and J by 2 bases, with 13 bases between them. The CDR3 spans 14 residues. As DNA, the CDR3 is TGTGCCACAACGGAGGGACCAAACACCGGGGAGCTGTTTTTT. Its translation: CATTEGPNTGELFF.

The V call is TRBV12-3 or TRBV12-4, the J call TRBJ2-7; D may match TRBD1 or TRBD2 (5 bases each). This CDR3 has 15 amino acids. V shed 6 bases and J shed 0 bases, with 15 bases lying between them. CDR3 protein: CASSPGPQPSYEQYF. The CDR3, as DNA: TGTGCCAGCAGCCCGGGACCCCAACCCTCCTACGAGCAGTACTTC.

On this clonotype itself: Given a much more abundant clone one base away, this may be a read error. This chain uses TRBV9 with TRBJ1-1; 7 bases fit TRBD1. Unmatched junction bases numbered 3, after V lost 3 bases and J lost 1 base. Germline V gene data show CDR1 as SGDLS and CDR2 as YYNGEE. The CDR3 extends over 14 amino acids. DNA for the CDR3: TGTGCCAGCAGCGCCCGGGACAGGAACACTGAAGCTTTCTTT. The encoded protein is CASSARDRNTEAFF. Full variable domain (rest looked up from reference TRBV9 and TRBJ1-1): DSGVTQTPKHLITATGQRVTLRCSPRSGDLSVYWYQQSLDQGLQFLIQYYNGEERAKGNILERFSAQQFPDLHSELNLSSLELGDSALYFCASSARDRNTEAFFGQGTRLTVV.

This clonotype appeared a few times. This chain's CDR3 is CASSFGQWNTEAFF. The CDR3 DNA is TGTGCCAGCAGCTTCGGGCAGTGGAACACTGAAGCTTTCTTT. The rearrangement uses TRBV7-2 and TRBJ1-1, with D uncertain. The V and J ends lost 3 bases and 1 base respectively, with 9 bases between them. This CDR3 spans 14 amino acids. Per germline, CDR1 SGHTA and CDR2 FQGNSA.

The V call is TRBV29-1, the J call TRBJ2-2; either TRBD1 or TRBD2 may fit D (6 bases each). The length of the CDR3 is 15 residues. Trimming shortened V by 5 bases and J by 4 bases, and 17 bases separated the two germline ends. The V gene's germline CDR1 is SQVTM and CDR2 ANQGSEA. CDR3 region: CSVSKGGGFTGELFF. The CDR3 nucleotides are TGCAGCGTTTCAAAAGGAGGGGGTTTCACCGGGGAGCTGTTTTTT.

The chain carries TRBV5-1 and TRBJ2-1; no clear D. Per germline, CDR1 SGHRS and CDR2 YFSETQ. This CDR3 spans 15 amino acids. V was trimmed by 5 bases and J by 0 bases, leaving 12 bases between them. CDR3 residues: CASSGGLTSYNEQFF. The CDR3 DNA follows: TGCGCCAGCAGTGGCGGCCTTACCTCCTACAATGAGCAGTTCTTC.

The V gene is TRBV11-1, the J gene TRBJ1-1; D is unclear. Germline CDR1 is SGHAT and CDR2 is FQDESV (reference sequence). V was trimmed by 3 bases and J by 0 bases, leaving 11 bases between them. The CDR3 contains 15 residues. The CDR3 loop reads CASSFWTEMNTEAFF. The CDR3 DNA follows: TGTGCCAGCAGCTTCTGGACGGAGATGAACACTGAAGCTTTCTTT.

This clonotype was seen more than once but under ten times. The chain joins TRBV9 to TRBJ1-2; D uncertain. V gave up 0 bases and J gave up 7 bases, with 13 bases separating them. Per the germline V gene, CDR1 is SGDLS and CDR2 is YYNGEE. The CDR3 totals 14 residues. CDR3 coding DNA: TGTGCCAGCAGCGTAGGCGCGGACCCCGGTGGCTACACCTTC. Encoded protein: CASSVGADPGGYTF.

There are a few counts of this clonotype. The J gene is TRBJ2-7, the V gene TRBV7-3; D is possibly TRBD2 (6 bases). The CDR3 spans 15 residues. With 2 bases removed from V and 2 bases from J, the gap between germline ends came to 13 bases. CDR1 is SGHTA, CDR2 FQGTGA, per germline. CDR3 protein: CASSLGPGETYEQYF. DNA of the CDR3: TGTGCCAGCAGCTTAGGGCCGGGGGAGACCTACGAGCAGTACTTC.

The chain recombines TRBV30 with TRBJ2-7; D uncertain. Germline loops: CDR1 GTSNPN, CDR2 SVGIG (reference sequence). Trimming cost V 0 bases and J 2 bases, with 8 bases left between them. This CDR3 contains 13 residues. Written as DNA, the CDR3 is TGTGCCTGGAGTGTCGGTCTGCCCTACGAGCAGTACTTC. As protein: CAWSVGLPYEQYF.

This clonotype came up a few times. The V call is TRBV18, the J call TRBJ1-4; weak D call: TRBD1 (6 bases). V lost 3 bases and J 5 bases, leaving 16 bases between the germline ends. The CDR3 contains 16 residues. The germline gives CDR1 KGHSH, CDR2 LQKENI. The CDR3 DNA is TGTGCCAGCTCACCCTCCACAGGGTCGGCGAATGAAAAACTGTTTTTT. Amino acid sequence: CASSPSTGSANEKLFF.

The genes are TRBV12-3 or TRBV12-4 and TRBJ2-1, with 9 positions matching TRBD2. This CDR3 region has 14 residues. V trimming: 6 bases; J trimming: 9 bases; junction bases outside the gene matches: 9. The CDR3 region has the DNA TGTGCCAGCAGCCCTCAAGGACTAGCGTCTGAGCAGTTCTTC. Protein: CASSPQGLASEQFF.